The present TCR beta chain was sequenced within a study of T cell responses to AZD1222 COVID-19 vaccine. The wider study: Researchers grouped second doses given at about 4 or about 12 weeks into one pool.

About this clone itself: The antigen is undetermined.

The V end was cut by 5 bases, the J end by 7 bases, with 26 bases between. There are 17 residues in the CDR3. Germline lookup yields CDR1 SGHTA and CDR2 FQGTGA. Profiled with immunoSEQ multiplex PCR; TCRdb holds only in-frame clones, not every one. The repertoire holds about 140,000 clones, with 90% to 95% as singletons. Study-wide findings and caveats: The peak T cell response came first, and repertoires were sampled only after it. Epitopes outside B.1.351 and B.1.1.7 mutated regions reportedly drew nearly half of spike TCRs.

This clonotype was obtained from an adult in good health. The gene calls are TRBV7-3 and TRBJ1-2; tentatively, D is TRBD1 (6 bases). Sequencing used peripheral blood, obtained on day 0 of AZD1222 vaccination. For the CDR3, the DNA is TGTGCCAGCAGCCGAGAGCCCAGGGGAGGACTGACGGGTGGCTACACCTTC. Amino acids: CASSREPRGGLTGGYTF.